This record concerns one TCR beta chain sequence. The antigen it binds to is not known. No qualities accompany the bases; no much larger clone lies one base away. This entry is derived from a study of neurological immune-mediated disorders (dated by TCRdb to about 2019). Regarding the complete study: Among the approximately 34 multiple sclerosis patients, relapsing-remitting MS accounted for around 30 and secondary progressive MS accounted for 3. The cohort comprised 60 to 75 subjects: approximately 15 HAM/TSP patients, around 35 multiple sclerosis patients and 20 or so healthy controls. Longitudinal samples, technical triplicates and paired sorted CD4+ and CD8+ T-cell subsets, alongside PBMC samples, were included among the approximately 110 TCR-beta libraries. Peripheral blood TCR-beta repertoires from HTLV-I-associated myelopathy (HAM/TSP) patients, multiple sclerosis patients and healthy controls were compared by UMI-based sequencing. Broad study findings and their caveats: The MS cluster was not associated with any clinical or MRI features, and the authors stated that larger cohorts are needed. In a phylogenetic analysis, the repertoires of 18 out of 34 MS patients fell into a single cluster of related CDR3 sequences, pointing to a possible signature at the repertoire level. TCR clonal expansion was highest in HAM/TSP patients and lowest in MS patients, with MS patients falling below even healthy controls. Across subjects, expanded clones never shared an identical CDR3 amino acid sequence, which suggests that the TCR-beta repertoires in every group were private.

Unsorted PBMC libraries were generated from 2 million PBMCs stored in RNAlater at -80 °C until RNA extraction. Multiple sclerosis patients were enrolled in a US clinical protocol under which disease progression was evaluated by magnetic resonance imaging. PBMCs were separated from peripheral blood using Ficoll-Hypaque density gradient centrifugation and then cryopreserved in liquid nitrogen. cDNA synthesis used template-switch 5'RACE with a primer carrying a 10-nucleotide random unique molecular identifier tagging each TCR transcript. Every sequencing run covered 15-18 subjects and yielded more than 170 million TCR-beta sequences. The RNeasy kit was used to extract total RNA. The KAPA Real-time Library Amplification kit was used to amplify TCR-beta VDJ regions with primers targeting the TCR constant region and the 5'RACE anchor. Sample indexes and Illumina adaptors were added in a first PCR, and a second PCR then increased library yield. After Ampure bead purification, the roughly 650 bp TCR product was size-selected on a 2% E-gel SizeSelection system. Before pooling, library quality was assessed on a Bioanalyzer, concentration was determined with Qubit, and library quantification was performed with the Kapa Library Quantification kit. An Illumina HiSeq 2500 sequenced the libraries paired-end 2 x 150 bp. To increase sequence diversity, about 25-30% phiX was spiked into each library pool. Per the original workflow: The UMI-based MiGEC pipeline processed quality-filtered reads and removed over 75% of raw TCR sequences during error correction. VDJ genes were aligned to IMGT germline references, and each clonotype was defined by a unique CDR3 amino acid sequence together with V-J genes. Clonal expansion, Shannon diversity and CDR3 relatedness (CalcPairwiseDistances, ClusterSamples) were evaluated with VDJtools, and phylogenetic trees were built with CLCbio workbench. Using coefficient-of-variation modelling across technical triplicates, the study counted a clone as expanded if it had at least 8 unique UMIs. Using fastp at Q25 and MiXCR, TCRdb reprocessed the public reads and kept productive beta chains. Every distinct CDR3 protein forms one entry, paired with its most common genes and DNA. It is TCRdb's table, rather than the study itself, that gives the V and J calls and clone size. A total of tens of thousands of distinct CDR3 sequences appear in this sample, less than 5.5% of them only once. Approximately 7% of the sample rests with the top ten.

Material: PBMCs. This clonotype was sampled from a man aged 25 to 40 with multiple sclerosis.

The CDR3 region: CASSSPDGTKNIQYF. The DNA sequence follows: TGCGCCAGCAGCTCCCCCGACGGCACCAAAAACATTCAGTACTTC. The V and J segments used are TRBV4-1 and TRBJ2-4; the D gene cannot be named for sure. CDR1 and CDR2 are drawn from the germline V gene: MGHRA, YSYEKL. The CDR3 spans 15 residues, from the cysteine through the phenylalanine. The CDR3 DNA has 45 bases and is translated from base 1. Relative to germline, V is 5 bases shorter and J is 2 bases shorter, with 13 bases between their ends.